A single sample gave rise to the 25 T cell receptor beta chains below, sequenced in a study of T cells in Graves' hyperthyroidism and ophthalmopathy. Authors of the study amplified TCR beta CDR3 regions from RNA transcripts. RT-PCR in the first round (using the HTBI primer set) targeted the TCR CDR3. Using its own MiXCR run on the multiplex PCR reads, TCRdb lists one record per CDR3 protein. The sample contains under 350,000 distinct CDR3 sequences, roughly 23% of which appear only once. Input material: blood. The receptors shown here come from a woman aged 50 to 60 with Graves' hyperthyroidism.

This clonotype was seen repeatedly, ten times or more. The chain joins TRBV7-9 to TRBJ2-7; unclear D gene. Trimming cost V 1 base and J 2 bases, with 3 bases left between them. Looked up from germline, CDR1 is SEHNR and CDR2 is FQNEAQ (reference sequence). The CDR3 is made up of 12 amino acids. CDR3 sequence: CASSLEPYEQYF. CDR3 in DNA: TGTGCCAGCAGCTTAGAACCCTACGAGCAGTACTTC.

This clonotype was counted at least ten times. J is TRBJ2-1 and V is TRBV28; 7 nucleotides match TRBD1. Unmatched junction bases numbered 12, after V lost 4 bases and J lost 6 bases. Germline V gene data show CDR1 as MDHEN and CDR2 as SYDVKM. CDR3 length: 16 residues. In DNA, the CDR3 is TGTGCCAGCAGTTCCTACGACAGGGCATCCGTCAATGAGCAGTTCTTC. Its protein product is CASSSYDRASVNEQFF.

This clonotype was seen ten or more times. The rearrangement uses TRBV7-9 and TRBJ1-2, with D possibly matching TRBD1 (5 bases). Per the germline V gene, CDR1 is SEHNR and CDR2 is FQNEAQ (reference sequence). The CDR3 consists of 14 residues. Trimming took off 5 bases at V and 8 bases at J, with 18 bases between the two ends. The CDR3 loop is CASSPGTPVFGYTF. In DNA, the CDR3 is TGTGCCAGCAGCCCGGGGACGCCGGTCTTCGGCTACACCTTC.

In this sample, this clonotype turned up a few times. The V call is TRBV7-2, the J call TRBJ2-1; D may be TRBD1 (5 bases). The germline V gene has CDR1 SGHTA and CDR2 FQGNSA. The germline V and J ends were trimmed by 1 base and 1 base, with 11 bases remaining between them. CDR3 length: 16 residues. CDR3 bases: TGTGCCAGCAGCTTAGACTCCTGGACATCCTACAATGAGCAGTTCTTC. This sequence encodes CASSLDSWTSYNEQFF.

The rearrangement uses TRBV2 and TRBJ1-4; weak D call: TRBD1 (5 bases). Germline values: CDR1 SNHLY, CDR2 FYNNEI. V gave up 6 bases and J gave up 3 bases, with 20 bases separating them. This CDR3 has 17 amino acids. The CDR3 DNA reads TGTGCCAGCAGAAAAGGGGCGAACAGCCAGTCTAATGAAAAACTGTTTTTT. Translated: CASRKGANSQSNEKLFF.

This chain connects TRBV29-1 to TRBJ1-2; D unresolved. This CDR3 region has 12 residues. Trimming removed 2 bases from V and 4 bases from J, with 8 bases in between. From germline, CDR1 is SQVTM and CDR2 ANQGSEA. CDR3 coding DNA: TGCAGCGTTGAACAGGCCGTCTATGGCTACACCTTC. It is translated as CSVEQAVYGYTF. Using reference TRBV29-1 and TRBJ1-2 for the parts outside the CDR3, the full variable domain is SAVISQKPSRDICQRGTSLTIQCQVDSQVTMMFWYRQQPGQSLTLIATANQGSEATYESGFVIDKFPISRPNLTFSTLTVSNMSPEDSSIYLCSVEQAVYGYTFGSGTRLTVV.

This clonotype occurred a few times. This chain joins TRBV4-1 and TRBJ2-7; 10 positions match TRBD1. This CDR3 comprises 16 residues. Germline CDR1 is MGHRA and CDR2 is YSYEKL. The V gene end was trimmed by 3 bases and the J gene end by 4 bases; junction bases not matched to a gene: 9. Here the CDR3 reads CASSQAGTGALYEQYF. The CDR3 DNA follows: TGCGCCAGCAGCCAGGCCGGGACAGGGGCTCTGTACGAGCAGTACTTC.

This clonotype appeared a few times. CDR3 in DNA: TGTGCCAGCAGTTACTCGGAAAAAGAGGATACGCAGTATTTT. Translated, it gives CASSYSEKEDTQYF. V is TRBV6-6 and J is TRBJ2-3, with unresolved D. Per germline, CDR1 MNHNY and CDR2 SVGAGI (reference sequence). V was shortened by 0 bases and J by 6 bases, with 10 bases between the two germline ends. This CDR3 is 14 amino acids long.

There are many counts of this clonotype. The V gene is TRBV7-2, the J gene TRBJ1-2, with 7 bases fitting TRBD1. Germline trimming cut 5 bases from V and 4 bases from J; bases unmatched to any gene: 7. This CDR3 region has 14 residues. Germline loops: CDR1 SGHTA, CDR2 FQGNSA. CDR3 residues: CASSIQGQTYGYTF. The DNA for the CDR3 is TGTGCCAGCAGCATACAGGGACAGACCTATGGCTACACCTTC.

The table lists this clonotype with many counts. This chain joins TRBV28 and TRBJ2-4; no firm D call. V lost 6 bases, J lost 5 bases, and 17 bases lay in between. Germline V CDR1 and CDR2: MDHEN, SYDVKM. The CDR3 runs to 15 residues. In DNA form, the CDR3 reads TGTGCCAGCAGCTCGCCCACTACGGGTGAAAACATTCAGTACTTC. This gives the protein CASSSPTTGENIQYF.

This clonotype is a singleton in its sample. V gene TRBV7-2 combines with J gene TRBJ2-3; the D is unclear. V was cut by 2 bases and J by 0 bases, with 9 bases left in between. Germline CDR1 and CDR2: SGHTA and FQGNSA. This CDR3 has 15 residues. Here the CDR3 DNA reads TGTGCCAGCAGCTTATCGGCGGCTAGCACAGATACGCAGTATTTT. It translates to CASSLSAASTDTQYF.

This clonotype showed up many times. The V gene is TRBV6-2 or TRBV6-3, the J gene TRBJ1-5; D gene unclear. Germline CDR1 MNHEY, CDR2 SVGEGT. Deletions cut 2 bases from V and 6 bases from J, with 11 bases between. The CDR3 covers 14 residues. The CDR3 loop is CASSYAAVRQPQHF. The CDR3 DNA sequence: TGTGCCAGCAGTTACGCGGCCGTCCGTCAGCCCCAGCATTTT.

J is TRBJ2-3 and V is TRBV7-3; 9 bases map to TRBD2. Per germline, CDR1 SGHTA and CDR2 FQGTGA. CDR3 size: 15 residues. V was pared by 5 bases and J by 0 bases, with 3 bases of the junction left unmatched. In DNA form, the CDR3 reads TGTGCCAGCAGCCCAGGGACTAGCAGCACAGATACGCAGTATTTT. This sequence encodes CASSPGTSSTDTQYF.

The chain joins TRBV6-5 to TRBJ2-2; no reliable D call. V lost 0 bases, J lost 1 base, and 3 bases lay in between. Germline CDR1 and CDR2: MNHEY and SVGAGI. The CDR3 is 14 amino acids. CDR3 DNA: TGTGCCAGCAGTTACTCGGGGAACACCGGGGAGCTGTTTTTT. This sequence encodes CASSYSGNTGELFF.

This clonotype appeared many times. The CDR3 is CASTNPGTSSLGEQFF. In nucleotides, the CDR3 is TGTGCCAGCACTAACCCCGGGACTAGCTCCCTTGGTGAGCAGTTCTTC. This chain connects TRBV2 to TRBJ2-1; 9 bases map to TRBD2. The CDR3 sequence is 16 residues long. Germline V gene data show CDR1 as SNHLY and CDR2 as FYNNEI. Unmatched junction bases numbered 16, after V lost 7 bases and J lost 9 bases.

This clonotype was detected ten times or more. The chain joins TRBV18 to TRBJ2-3, with D possibly matching TRBD2 (6 bases). Germline-derived CDR1 and CDR2 are KGHSH and LQKENI. Trimming took off 1 base at V and 2 bases at J, with 22 bases between the two ends. The CDR3 is made up of 19 amino acids. CDR3: CASSPLRSGPSENTDTQYF. The CDR3, as DNA: TGTGCCAGCTCACCACTTAGGAGTGGGCCTAGCGAAAACACAGATACGCAGTATTTT.

The chain links TRBV7-9 to TRBJ2-6, with 8 bases lining up with TRBD2. Germline CDR1 reads SEHNR; CDR2 reads FQNEAQ (reference sequence). The CDR3 consists of 18 residues. With 5 bases clipped from V and 0 bases from J, the junction kept 9 bases outside the gene matches. CDR3 loop: CASSIGLALHSGANVLTF. CDR3 DNA sequence: TGTGCCAGCAGCATAGGACTAGCCCTGCACTCTGGGGCCAACGTCCTGACTTTC.

This clonotype was seen more than once but under ten times. J is TRBJ2-1 and V is TRBV20-1, with a tentative D call TRBD1 (6 bases). This CDR3 has 15 residues. The V and J ends lost 4 bases and 0 bases respectively, with 13 bases between them. Looked up from germline, CDR1 is DFQATT and CDR2 is SNEGSKA (reference sequence). DNA of the CDR3: TGCAGTGCTAAAATCAGGGGTAGCTCCTACAATGAGCAGTTCTTC. This sequence encodes CSAKIRGSSYNEQFF.

This clonotype was counted only a few times. This chain uses TRBV20-1 with TRBJ2-1; TRBD2 aligns across 8 bases. Per germline, CDR1 DFQATT and CDR2 SNEGSKA (reference sequence). CDR3 size: 15 residues. V dropped 3 bases and J dropped 4; count of bases not matched to a gene: 8. The CDR3 loop reads CSASTPQRGYNEQFF. Here the CDR3 DNA reads TGCAGTGCTAGTACCCCCCAGCGGGGGTACAATGAGCAGTTCTTC.

The chain uses TRBV19 and TRBJ2-2; tentative D call: TRBD2 (6 bases). V lost 3 bases and J 7 bases, leaving 12 bases between the germline ends. This CDR3 spans 14 amino acids. CDR1 is LNHDA and CDR2 is SQIVND in the germline V gene (reference sequence). The CDR3 bases are TGTGCCAGTAGTATTCCGCGGGGTATCGGGGAGCTGTTTTTT. Its translation: CASSIPRGIGELFF.

In its sample, this clonotype was seen a few times. The rearrangement joins TRBV6-1 to TRBJ2-1, with 7 bases matching TRBD1. The CDR3 runs 19 residues. Germline V CDR1 and CDR2: MNHNS, SASEGT. Germline trimming cut 6 bases from V and 0 bases from J; bases unmatched to any gene: 17. CDR3 sequence: CASSRPGQSDTSSYNEQFF. CDR3 coding DNA: TGTGCCAGCAGCCGCCCGGGACAGTCGGACACCAGCTCCTACAATGAGCAGTTCTTC.

This clonotype was counted between two and nine times. The V gene is TRBV7-3, the J gene TRBJ2-3, with D unclear. Trimming removed 5 bases from V and 5 bases from J, with 11 bases in between. Germline loops: CDR1 SGHTA, CDR2 FQGTGA. The CDR3 is 13 amino acids. This CDR3 is CASSPTYGDTQYF. In nucleotides, the CDR3 is TGTGCCAGCAGCCCGACCTACGGAGATACGCAGTATTTT.

Worth noting for this clonotype: A much larger clone is a single base away; this may be a read error. The chain couples TRBV7-8 to TRBJ2-7, with a weak D call TRBD1 (6 bases). The CDR3 runs to 13 residues. Germline V gene lookup returns CDR1 SGHVS and CDR2 FQNEAQ. CDR3 loop: CASSPDSPYELYF. The CDR3 region has the DNA TGTGCCAGCAGCCCGGACAGTCCCTACGAGCTGTACTTC.

This clonotype was detected a few times. The chain has TRBV29-1 and TRBJ1-1; D may be TRBD1 (5 bases). Germline-derived CDR1 and CDR2 are SQVTM and ANQGSEA. V lost 4 bases, J lost 0 bases, and 6 bases lay in between. This CDR3 contains 12 residues. The DNA for the CDR3 is TGCAGCGTTGGAGGGGTGAACACTGAAGCTTTCTTT. It specifies CSVGGVNTEAFF.

This clonotype has a count of ten or more. The chain joins TRBV30 to TRBJ2-7; 8 bases line up with TRBD1. There are 13 residues in the CDR3. Germline trimming cut 5 bases from V and 4 bases from J; bases unmatched to any gene: 7. The germline V gene encodes CDR1 GTSNPN and CDR2 SVGIG (reference sequence). Here the CDR3 DNA reads TGTGCCTGGGGCCGGACAGGGCTGTACGAGCAGTACTTC. As protein: CAWGRTGLYEQYF.